The next 31 T cell receptor beta chains were all read from a single sample in a study of OX40 agonist ivuxolimab in advanced cancers. Clones were read by immunoSEQ multiplex PCR, and TCRdb kept only the in-frame ones, dropping some. This table has tens of thousands of clones, 85% to 90% appearing once. The sequenced sample was CD4+ or CD8+ T cells sorted from blood, obtained in a trial of the OX40 agonist ivuxolimab. The source is an adult with an advanced solid tumor such as melanoma, head and neck, liver or kidney cancer.

This clone has a single count. This rearrangement joins TRBV7-9 to TRBJ1-1; D ambiguous. The CDR3 is 17 amino acids. Germline V lookup: CDR1 SEHNR, CDR2 FQNEAQ (reference sequence). V lost 5 bases, J lost 0 bases, and 19 bases lay in between. This CDR3 reads CASSPRRESQLNTEAFF. The CDR3 DNA reads TGTGCCAGCAGCCCACGTCGGGAATCCCAGCTGAACACTGAAGCTTTCTTT.

The chain has TRBV10-3 and TRBJ2-6, with 9 bases identical to TRBD1. The trim removed 3 bases at V and 2 bases at J, leaving 11 bases unmatched. The CDR3 covers 19 residues. Germline-derived CDR1 and CDR2 are ENHRY and SYGVKD. The CDR3 DNA reads as TGTGCCATCAGTGAATATACAGGGGGCGGAAGCGCTGGGGCCAACGTCCTGACTTTC. Amino acid sequence: CAISEYTGGGSAGANVLTF.

CDR3 coding DNA: TGCGCCAGCAGCTTGGGGACAGGGATGAACACTGAAGCTTTCTTT. It translates to CASSLGTGMNTEAFF. The chain uses TRBV5-1 and TRBJ1-1; the match to TRBD1 covers 8 bases. V lost 0 bases, J lost 0 bases, and 1 base stayed unmatched. This CDR3 spans 15 amino acids. Looked up from germline, CDR1 is SGHRS and CDR2 is YFSETQ.

V usage is TRBV27 and J usage is TRBJ1-2, with TRBD1 as a possible D gene (6 bases). This CDR3 is 14 amino acids long. V was clipped by 6 bases and J by 7 bases, with 18 bases between them. CDR1 is MNHEY, CDR2 SMNVEV, per germline (reference sequence). This CDR3 reads CASSEGGARGGYTF. In DNA form, the CDR3 reads TGTGCCAGCAGCGAAGGGGGGGCCAGGGGTGGCTACACCTTC.

In its sample, this clone was seen once. The CDR3 spells CASSPAAVNTGELFF. DNA for the CDR3: TGTGCCAGCAGCCCAGCGGCAGTGAACACCGGGGAGCTGTTTTTT. This chain links TRBV7-9 with TRBJ2-2; perhaps TRBD2 as D (5 bases). From germline, CDR1 is SEHNR and CDR2 FQNEAQ (reference sequence). Deletions cut 5 bases from V and 1 base from J, with 11 bases between. The CDR3 contains 15 residues.

The chain employs TRBV14 and TRBJ2-1; D gene uncertain. Trimming left V 3 bases short and J 0 bases short, with 12 bases between. Germline V lookup: CDR1 SGHDN, CDR2 FVKESK. The CDR3 sequence is 16 residues long. The CDR3 DNA follows: TGTGCCAGCAGCCAGACGCGTGATAGCTCCTACAATGAGCAGTTCTTC. Its protein is CASSQTRDSSYNEQFF.

The rearrangement joins TRBV19 to TRBJ1-1; TRBD1 matches 7 bases. The germline CDR1 and CDR2 sequences are LNHDA and SQIVND (reference sequence). The CDR3 extends over 16 amino acids. The V and J ends lost 8 bases and 1 base, in that order; junction bases with no gene match: 13. The CDR3 nucleotides are TGTGCCAGTGGGGGGCAGGTTGGGACAGCGAACACTGAAGCTTTCTTT. Protein: CASGGQVGTANTEAFF. Together with reference TRBV19 and TRBJ1-1, the CDR3 gives the full variable domain: DGGITQSPKYLFRKEGQNVTLSCEQNLNHDAMYWYRQDPGQGLRLIYYSQIVNDFQKGDIAEGYSVSREKKESFPLTVTSAQKNPTAFYLCASGGQVGTANTEAFFGQGTRLTVV.

The chain recombines TRBV27 with TRBJ2-5, with 7 bases that match TRBD1. The CDR3 loop spans 15 amino acids. Trimming cost V 6 bases and J 2 bases; bases outside gene matches: 9. From germline, CDR1 is MNHEY and CDR2 SMNVEV (reference sequence). The CDR3 region is CASSSTGTEQETQYF. The CDR3 region has the DNA TGTGCCAGCAGCTCAACTGGGACAGAACAAGAGACCCAGTACTTC.

This chain joins TRBV6-5 and TRBJ1-1, with D possibly matching TRBD1 (5 bases). The V gene's germline CDR1 is MNHEY and CDR2 SVGAGI. Trimming shortened V by 2 bases and J by 4 bases, and 17 bases separated the two germline ends. The CDR3 totals 16 residues. The DNA of the CDR3 is TGTGCCAGCAGTTACGCGGGAGGGGCTTCTTTCACTGAAGCTTTCTTT. It codes for CASSYAGGASFTEAFF.

The chain links TRBV19 to TRBJ1-3; D uncertain. Trimming stripped 5 bases from V and 0 bases from J, with 8 bases between. The CDR3 is 14 amino acids. Germline loops: CDR1 LNHDA, CDR2 SQIVND (reference sequence). The CDR3 DNA is TGTGCCAGTAGTCCCGCCGTCTCTGGAAACACCATATATTTT. This codes for CASSPAVSGNTIYF.

Remarks on this clone: Other DNA sequences in this specimen translate into the identical CDR3. The rearrangement joins TRBV27 to TRBJ2-7; 10 nucleotides agree with TRBD2. Trimming cost V 6 bases and J 5 bases; bases outside gene matches: 7. Germline values: CDR1 MNHEY, CDR2 SMNVEV (reference sequence). The CDR3 is 14 amino acids. The CDR3 nucleotides are TGTGCCAGCAGCCGAACGGGACTAGCGAACGAGCAGTACTTC. Its translation is CASSRTGLANEQYF.

V is TRBV20-1 and J is TRBJ1-1, with TRBD1 identical over 8 bases. This CDR3 is 11 amino acids long. The junction had 10 bases not matched to a gene; V was cut back by 8 bases and J by 11 bases. Germline assignment: CDR1 DFQATT and CDR2 SNEGSKA (reference sequence). DNA of the CDR3: TGCAGTCCAGGGGGCGGTCCAGCGGCTTTCTTT. It codes for CSPGGGPAAFF.

The chain uses TRBV19 and TRBJ2-7, with D perhaps TRBD1 or TRBD2 (5 bases each). CDR3 length: 17 amino acids. Germline V gene sequence: CDR1 LNHDA, CDR2 SQIVND (reference sequence). V lost 4 bases to trimming and J lost 3 bases, with 22 bases between them. CDR3: CASSTPHDSRDIYEQYF. CDR3 nucleotide sequence: TGTGCCAGTAGTACCCCCCATGACAGCCGGGATATCTACGAGCAGTACTTC.

This clone turned up a few times. The rearrangement links TRBV23-1 to TRBJ1-5, with D possibly matching TRBD1 (6 bases). TRBV23-1 is identified as an open reading frame with a role that is uncertain. V was shortened by 4 bases and J by 3 bases, with 25 bases between the two germline ends. This CDR3 has 19 amino acids. This chain's CDR3 is CASSRNQWDMAGANQPQHF. In DNA, the CDR3 is TGCGCCAGCAGTCGAAACCAATGGGACATGGCTGGGGCCAATCAGCCCCAGCATTTT.

The V and J genes are TRBV9 and TRBJ2-2; D possibly uses TRBD1 or TRBD2 (5 bases each). Per germline, CDR1 SGDLS and CDR2 YYNGEE. This CDR3 region has 18 residues. Trimming cost V 2 bases and J 5 bases, with 22 bases left between them. CDR3 sequence: CASSVILGPPLGTGELFF. CDR3 DNA: TGTGCCAGCAGCGTGATTTTGGGACCACCTTTAGGAACCGGGGAGCTGTTTTTT.

J is TRBJ2-7 and V is TRBV5-8; D unclear. Germline values: CDR1 SGHTS, CDR2 YDEGEE. This CDR3 is built from 14 residues. The germline V and J ends were trimmed by 4 bases and 0 bases, with 11 bases remaining between them. The CDR3 sequence is CASSLVGHSYEQYF. Here the CDR3 DNA reads TGTGCCAGCAGCCTAGTAGGGCACTCCTACGAGCAGTACTTC.

The J gene is TRBJ1-2, the V gene TRBV27; possible D gene TRBD1, 5 bases. V lost 3 bases, J lost 3 bases, and 8 bases lay in between. CDR1 is MNHEY, CDR2 SMNVEV, per germline (reference sequence). This CDR3 comprises 13 residues. The CDR3 DNA sequence: TGTGCCAGCAGTTTCGGGACCTACTATGGCTACACCTTC. The encoded protein is CASSFGTYYGYTF.

The chain's CDR3 is CATGTAVTDQPQHF. CDR3 nucleotide sequence: TGTGCCACCGGGACAGCAGTCACGGATCAGCCCCAGCATTTT. This rearrangement joins TRBV6-1 to TRBJ1-5; TRBD1 matches at 7 bases. Germline CDR1 reads MNHNS; CDR2 reads SASEGT. With V trimmed by 10 bases and J by 5 bases, 11 bases remained unmatched. This CDR3 spans 14 amino acids.

This sequence joins TRBV27 and TRBJ2-6; D not resolved. The CDR3 extends over 14 amino acids. Germline CDR1 reads MNHEY; CDR2 reads SMNVEV (reference sequence). Between the trimmed V and J ends, which lost 5 bases and 1 base, there was a span of 6 bases. The CDR3 DNA reads TGTGCCAGCAGTGTTCGGTCTGGGGCCAACGTCCTGACTTTC. This translates into CASSVRSGANVLTF.

With regard to this clone: One end of the junction does not line up with germline, which may come from a read error. The chain joins TRBV7-7 to TRBJ2-3; tentatively, D is TRBD1 or TRBD2 (5 bases each). Per germline, CDR1 SSHAT and CDR2 FNYEAQ (reference sequence). The CDR3 is 17 residues long. For the CDR3, the DNA is TGTGCTAGCAGCTTGGGAATTAAGGGGACCTCCACAGATACGCAGTATTTT. Its translation: CASSLGIKGTSTDTQYF.

The CDR3 DNA reads TGTGCTAGTGGTCAGGCGACAGGGGGCGACTATGGCTACACCTTC. Translated: CASGQATGGDYGYTF. J is TRBJ1-2 and V is TRBV12-5; 10 nucleotides match TRBD1. Unmatched junction bases numbered 6, after V lost 5 bases and J lost 3 bases. This CDR3 spans 15 amino acids. Germline loops: CDR1 LGHNT, CDR2 FRNRAP.

The chain couples TRBV28 to TRBJ1-5; 9 bases are a match to TRBD1. The CDR3 runs to 19 residues. Trimming took 5 bases from V and 0 from J; bases not matched to a gene: 14. CDR1 and CDR2 (germline): MDHEN, SYDVKM. The CDR3 nucleotides read TGTGCCAGCAGTCCCGCAACCGGGACAGGGAGCCCTAGCAATCAGCCCCAGCATTTT. It encodes CASSPATGTGSPSNQPQHF.

The CDR3 nucleotides are TGTGCCAGCGGGGGGACGAACGTAGAGACCCAGTACTTC. Translating it yields CASGGTNVETQYF. This chain connects TRBV2 to TRBJ2-5; D perhaps matches TRBD2 (6 bases). Trimming left V 8 bases short and J 4 bases short, with 14 bases between. The CDR3 covers 13 residues. Germline V gene data show CDR1 as SNHLY and CDR2 as FYNNEI.

This chain connects TRBV6-5 to TRBJ1-2; D not certain. The V end lost 0 bases, the J end lost 4 bases, and 6 bases lay between the germline ends. Germline loops: CDR1 MNHEY, CDR2 SVGAGI. The CDR3 is made up of 13 amino acids. CDR3 DNA sequence: TGTGCCAGCAGTTACTCGATTTCCTATGGCTACACCTTC. This codes for CASSYSISYGYTF.

This chain uses TRBV4-1 with TRBJ2-2; TRBD1 might be the D (5 bases). V gave up 0 bases and J gave up 6 bases, with 11 bases separating them. This CDR3 spans 15 amino acids. The germline gives CDR1 MGHRA, CDR2 YSYEKL. The CDR3 region is CASSQDGHRPGELFF. CDR3 in DNA: TGCGCCAGCAGCCAAGACGGACATCGCCCCGGGGAGCTGTTTTTT.

The chain links TRBV4-1 to TRBJ2-1; D is unresolved. CDR3 size: 15 residues. V lost 4 bases and J lost 3, with 13 bases in between. CDR1 is MGHRA, CDR2 YSYEKL, per germline. CDR3 sequence: CASSRTVGRYNEQFF. CDR3 in DNA: TGCGCCAGCAGCCGAACAGTTGGACGCTACAATGAGCAGTTCTTC.

The V gene is TRBV6-5, the J gene TRBJ2-7, with TRBD1 as a possible D gene (6 bases). The germline V gene encodes CDR1 MNHEY and CDR2 SVGAGI. The CDR3 contains 14 residues. V lost 2 bases and J lost 2, with 10 bases in between. CDR3 sequence: CASSYGQLPYEQYF. As DNA, the CDR3 is TGTGCCAGCAGTTACGGACAGCTACCCTACGAGCAGTACTTC.

The J gene is TRBJ2-3, the V gene TRBV7-3; no clear D gene. The germline gives CDR1 SGHTA, CDR2 FQGTGA. The V and J ends lost 3 bases and 6 bases respectively, with 13 bases between them. CDR3 length: 14 amino acids. The chain's CDR3 is CASSFEGPGDTQYF. Here the CDR3 DNA reads TGTGCCAGCAGCTTCGAAGGGCCCGGGGATACGCAGTATTTT.

This clone was observed once. The chain employs TRBV6-6 and TRBJ2-7, with D unclear. The CDR3 spans 14 residues. V dropped 0 bases and J dropped 1 base, with 7 bases sitting between them. Germline CDR1 and CDR2: MNHNY and SVGAGI (reference sequence). The CDR3 sequence is CASSYSSTSYEQYF. The DNA for the CDR3 is TGTGCCAGCAGTTACTCCTCTACTTCCTACGAGCAGTACTTC.

In DNA form, the CDR3 reads TGTGCCTGGAGTGTAGGGGGCGGTCAGCCCCAGCATTTT. It specifies CAWSVGGGQPQHF. This chain connects TRBV30 to TRBJ1-5; 7 nucleotides match TRBD1. The CDR3 length is 13 residues. The V segment lost 0 bases and the J segment 6 bases; nucleotides outside the gene matches: 2. Germline V gene sequence: CDR1 GTSNPN, CDR2 SVGIG (reference sequence).

The V gene is TRBV18, the J gene TRBJ2-7; D gene unclear. This CDR3 has 15 residues. Germline lookup yields CDR1 KGHSH and CDR2 LQKENI. V dropped 3 bases and J dropped 4 bases, with 16 bases sitting between them. CDR3 sequence: CASSPRSSLRYEQYF. CDR3 bases: TGTGCCAGCTCACCGAGGAGTAGCTTACGGTACGAGCAGTACTTC.